The clone carrying this T cell receptor (beta chain) was counted many times. During its preparation, the TCRbeta library received unique molecular identifiers. TCRdb itself ran the PCR reads through MiXCR, one entry per CDR3 protein. In the table there are around 96,000 distinct CDR3 sequences, more than 10% of which are singletons. V was trimmed by 7 bases and J by 2 bases, leaving 15 bases between them. Germline CDR1 reads SGHTA; CDR2 reads FQGNSA. This CDR3 spans 14 amino acids. The record originates from a study of T-cell reconstitution after alpha-beta-depleted transplantation in children. This sequence was found in a human donor who donated a stem cell graft to a child with inherited bone marrow failure. The V and J genes are TRBV7-2 and TRBJ2-7; the D gene could be TRBD1 or TRBD2 (5 bases each). This specimen was PBMCs from the stem cell graft donor, taken from the stem cell graft. The CDR3 is CASTIGTAPYEQYF. The CDR3 bases are TGTGCCAGCACCATAGGGACGGCACCCTACGAGCAGTACTTC.